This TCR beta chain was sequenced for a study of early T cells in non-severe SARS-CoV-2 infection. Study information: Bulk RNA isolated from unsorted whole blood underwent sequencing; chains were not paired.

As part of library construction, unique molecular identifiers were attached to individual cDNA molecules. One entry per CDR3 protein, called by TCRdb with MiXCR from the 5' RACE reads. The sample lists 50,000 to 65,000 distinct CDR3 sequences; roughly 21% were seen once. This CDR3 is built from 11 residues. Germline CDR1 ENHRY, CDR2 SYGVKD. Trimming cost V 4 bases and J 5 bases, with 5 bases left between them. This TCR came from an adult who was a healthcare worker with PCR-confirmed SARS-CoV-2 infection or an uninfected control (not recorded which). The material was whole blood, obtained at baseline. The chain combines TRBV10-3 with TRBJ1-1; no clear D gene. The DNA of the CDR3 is TGTGCCATCAGTGGAGGGACTGAAGCTTTCTTT. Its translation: CAISGGTEAFF.